The 5 T cell receptor beta chains reported below all come from one sample, sequenced in a study of OX40 agonist ivuxolimab in advanced cancers. Receptor libraries were prepared by the immunoSEQ multiplex PCR assay. Held by TCRdb, this immuneACCESS table contains in-frame sequences only and omits some clones. Under half of the omission traces to an unresolved V gene where checked; the cause of the rest is unknown. This sample gives under 40,000 clones in total; around 81% of them show up just once. Of the sample, roughly 21% falls within the top ten clones. The specimen comprised CD4+ or CD8+ T cells sorted from blood, sampled in a trial of the OX40 agonist ivuxolimab. The receptors come from an adult with an advanced solid tumor such as melanoma, head and neck, liver or kidney cancer.

The chain joins TRBV5-4 to TRBJ2-1; perhaps TRBD2 as D (5 bases). This CDR3 has 12 amino acids. V was pared by 4 bases and J by 7 bases, with 9 bases between. Germline CDR1 is SGHNT and CDR2 is YYREEE (reference sequence). In nucleotides, the CDR3 is TGTGCCAGCAGCCCGGACTGGAATGAGCAGTTCTTC. It codes for CASSPDWNEQFF.

The V and J genes are TRBV14 and TRBJ1-1; 9 nucleotides line up with TRBD1. The CDR3 is 15 amino acids. V trimming: 4 bases; J trimming: 8 bases; junction bases outside the gene matches: 11. Germline V gene lookup returns CDR1 SGHDN and CDR2 FVKESK. In nucleotides, the CDR3 is TGTGCCAGCAGCCCCGGGACAGGGAATAGGGGGGAAGCTTTCTTT. Its protein product is CASSPGTGNRGEAFF.

V is TRBV28 and J is TRBJ2-1; 8 nucleotides match TRBD2. J gave up 8 bases and V 7 bases, and 4 bases lay outside the gene matches. The CDR3 contains 12 residues. Looked up from germline, CDR1 is MDHEN and CDR2 is SYDVKM. CDR3 residues: CASTGGRHEQFF. The CDR3 coding sequence is TGTGCCAGCACGGGCGGGAGGCATGAGCAGTTCTTC.

The chain couples TRBV19 to TRBJ2-1; TRBD2 aligns across 8 bases. The CDR3 spans 15 residues. The V segment lost 7 bases and the J segment 3 bases; nucleotides outside the gene matches: 8. Germline CDR1 reads LNHDA; CDR2 reads SQIVND (reference sequence). CDR3 protein: CASKTETSDYNEQFF. The CDR3 coding sequence is TGTGCCAGTAAGACAGAGACTAGCGACTACAATGAGCAGTTCTTC.

The rearrangement joins TRBV5-6 to TRBJ1-2; D gene unclear. This CDR3 spans 14 amino acids. V lost 1 base and J 7 bases, leaving 14 bases between the germline ends. Germline values: CDR1 SGHDT, CDR2 YYEEEE. The CDR3, as DNA: TGTGCCAGCAGCTTGCTCCGGCGCCGGGGTGGCTACACCTTC. Its protein is CASSLLRRRGGYTF.